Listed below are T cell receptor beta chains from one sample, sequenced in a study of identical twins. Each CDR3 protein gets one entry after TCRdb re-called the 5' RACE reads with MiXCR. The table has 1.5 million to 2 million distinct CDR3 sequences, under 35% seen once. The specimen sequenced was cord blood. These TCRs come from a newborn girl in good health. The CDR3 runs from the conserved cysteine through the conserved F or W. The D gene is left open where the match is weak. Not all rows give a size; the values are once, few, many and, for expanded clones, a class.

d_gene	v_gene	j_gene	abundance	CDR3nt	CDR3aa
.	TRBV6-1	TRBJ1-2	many	TGTGCCAGCGGGCTTCTCTATGGCTACACCTTC	CASGLLYGYTF
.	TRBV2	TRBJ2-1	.	TGTGCCAGCAGTGAAGCTTTCCCTACTAGGCTAGGCAATGAGCAGTTCTTC	CASSEAFPTRLGNEQFF
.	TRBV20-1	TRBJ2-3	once	TGCAGTGCTGGAATCGGGACTGGCACAGATACGCAGTATTTT	CSAGIGTGTDTQYF
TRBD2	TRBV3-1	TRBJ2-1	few	TGTGCCAGCAGCCCGGGGAGGACTAGCGGTCCCAATGAGCAGTTCTTC	CASSPGRTSGPNEQFF
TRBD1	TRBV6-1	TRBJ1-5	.	TGTGCCAGCACCGAGACGGGACAGCCTAATCAGCCCCAGCATTTT	CASTETGQPNQPQHF
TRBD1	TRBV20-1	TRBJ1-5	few	TGCAGTGCTAGCGGGACAGGGGAGAGTATTGGTCAGCCCCAGCATTTT	CSASGTGESIGQPQHF
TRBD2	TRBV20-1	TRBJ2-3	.	TGCAGTGCTAGAGATACGGAGGGGACTAGCGGGGGGAGAACCACAGATACGCAGTATTTT	CSARDTEGTSGGRTTDTQYF
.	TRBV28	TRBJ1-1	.	TGTGCCAGCAGTCCCAATCTTGGGGGGAACACTGAAGCTTTCTTT	CASSPNLGGNTEAFF
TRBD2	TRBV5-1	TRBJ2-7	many	TGCGCCAGCAGCCTCTGGACTAGCGTCTCCTACGAGCAGTACTTC	CASSLWTSVSYEQYF
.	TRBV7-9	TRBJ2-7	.	TGTGCCAGCAGCCTCCCTAGAAACGAGCAGTACTTC	CASSLPRNEQYF
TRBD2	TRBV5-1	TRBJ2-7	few	TGCGCCAGCAGTACGACTAGCGGGTTTCCTTTCCTCTCCTACGAGCAGTACTTC	CASSTTSGFPFLSYEQYF
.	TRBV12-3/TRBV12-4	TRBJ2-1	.	TGTGCCAGCAGCCGACGACCCCACAATGAGCAGTTCTTC	CASSRRPHNEQFF
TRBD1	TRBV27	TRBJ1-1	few	TGTGCCAGCGCCGTACAGGGGAGAAACACTGAAGCTTTCTTT	CASAVQGRNTEAFF
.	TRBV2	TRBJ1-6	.	TGTGCCAGCATGAAAGATAATTCACCCCTCCACTTT	CASMKDNSPLHF
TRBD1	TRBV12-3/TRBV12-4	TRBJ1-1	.	TGTGCCAGCAGTGTACGACAGGGGTACACTGAAGCTTTCTTT	CASSVRQGYTEAFF
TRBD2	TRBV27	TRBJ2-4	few	TGTGCCAGCAGTTTATTTCCTAGCGGTGGGAACATTCAGTACTTC	CASSLFPSGGNIQYF
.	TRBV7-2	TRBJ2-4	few	TGTGCCAGCAGTTTTTCCCGGTGGGAGGACATTCAGTACTTC	CASSFSRWEDIQYF
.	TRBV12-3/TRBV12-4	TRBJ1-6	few	TGTGCCAGCAGTTTAGGAGTCACAGGGCGGGTTGACAATTCACCCCTCCACTTT	CASSLGVTGRVDNSPLHF
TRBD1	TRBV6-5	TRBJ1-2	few	TGTGCCAGGGGGAGGACAGGGTCAAAATATGGCTACACCTTC	CARGRTGSKYGYTF
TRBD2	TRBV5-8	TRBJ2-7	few	TGTGCCAGCAGCTCCGGGACTAGCGGCCTTCGCCACGAGCAGTACTTC	CASSSGTSGLRHEQYF
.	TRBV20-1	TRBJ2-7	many	TGCAGTGCTAGACGTACGGGCTACGAGCAGTACTTC	CSARRTGYEQYF
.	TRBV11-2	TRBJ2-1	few	TGTGCCAGCAGCCTACCCGACAGTAAGCAGTTCTTC	CASSLPDSKQFF
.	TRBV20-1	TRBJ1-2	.	TGCAGTGCTAGGGCCCGCTATGGCTACACCTTC	CSARARYGYTF
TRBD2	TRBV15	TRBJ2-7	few	TGTGCCACCAGCAGAGATCGCGGGAGCGGGGACGAGCAGTACTTC	CATSRDRGSGDEQYF
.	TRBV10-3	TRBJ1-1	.	TGTGCCACCAGTAGACAGACAAACACTGAAGCTTTCTTT	CATSRQTNTEAFF
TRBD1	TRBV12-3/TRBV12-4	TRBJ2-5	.	TGTGCCAGCAGTCCCATCAGGGGGCCACAAGAGACCCAGTACTTC	CASSPIRGPQETQYF
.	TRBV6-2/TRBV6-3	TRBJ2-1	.	TGTGCCAGCAGTTACTCGCGACTCCACATAGACAATGAGCAGTTCTTC	CASSYSRLHIDNEQFF
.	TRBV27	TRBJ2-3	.	TGTGCCAGCAGTTTAGGCCGTCGGGAGTTAAGTGTGGATACGCAGTATTTT	CASSLGRRELSVDTQYF
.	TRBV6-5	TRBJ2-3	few	TGTGCCAGCAGTTACTCGAATACAGGGACTATTTGGTGGACAGATACGCAGTATTTT	CASSYSNTGTIWWTDTQYF
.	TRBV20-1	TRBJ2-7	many	TGCAGTGCTAGGGGGAGGACCGCCTACGAGCAGTACTTC	CSARGRTAYEQYF
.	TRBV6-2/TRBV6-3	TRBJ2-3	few	TGTGCCAGCAGTAGGCCCCGATGGGACACAGATACGCAGTATTTT	CASSRPRWDTDTQYF
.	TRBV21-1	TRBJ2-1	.	TGTGCCAGCAGCAAAGATTGTGCAGAGGGCGAAGAGACCCAGTTCTTC	CASSKDCAEGEETQFF
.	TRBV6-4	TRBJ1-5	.	TGTGCCAGCAGTGATAAGCGATATAGCAATCAGCCCCAGCATTTT	CASSDKRYSNQPQHF
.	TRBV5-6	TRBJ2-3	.	TGTGCCAGCAGCCCCCTGGACGCAGATACGCAGTATTTT	CASSPLDADTQYF
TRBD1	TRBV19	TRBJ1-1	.	TGTGCCAGCATACAGGGGGGCGAGAACACTGAAGCTTTCTTT	CASIQGGENTEAFF
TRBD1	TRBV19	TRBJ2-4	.	TGTGCCAGTAGTAGTGGACAGGGAAGGAGGGCCATTCAGTACTTC	CASSSGQGRRAIQYF
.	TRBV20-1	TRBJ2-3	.	TGCAGTGCTTTAGAGGGTCTCAGAGATACGCAGTATTTT	CSALEGLRDTQYF
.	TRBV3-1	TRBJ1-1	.	TGTGCCAGCAGCCAGCGACACCGGGACACTGAAGCTTTCTTT	CASSQRHRDTEAFF
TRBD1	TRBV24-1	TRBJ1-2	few	TGTGCCACCAGCCACCGGGACAGGGATGGCTACACCTTC	CATSHRDRDGYTF
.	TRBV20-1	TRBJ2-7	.	TGCAGTGCTACTTGGGCAGACTACGAGCAGTACTTC	CSATWADYEQYF
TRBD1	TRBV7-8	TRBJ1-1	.	TGTGCCAGCAGACCGGACAGGGGGGGGAGGAACACTGAAGCTTTCTTT	CASRPDRGGRNTEAFF
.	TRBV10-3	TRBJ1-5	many	TGTGCCATCAGCGCGGCCAAGTCTTTGCAAGGTCAGCCCCAGCATTTT	CAISAAKSLQGQPQHF
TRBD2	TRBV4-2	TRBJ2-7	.	TGTGCCAGCAGCCAAGCGTTGGGCGGGAGGGTCTACGAGCAGTACTTC	CASSQALGGRVYEQYF
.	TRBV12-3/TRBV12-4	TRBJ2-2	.	TGTGCCAGCAGTCTACAGGGTATCGGGGAGCTGTTTTTT	CASSLQGIGELFF
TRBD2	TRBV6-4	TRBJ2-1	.	TGTGCCAGCAGTGACTCGGGACTAGCATATGAGCAGTTCTTC	CASSDSGLAYEQFF
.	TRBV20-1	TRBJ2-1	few	TGCAGTGCTGGAAGGGGACGGCCTTCCTACAATGAGCAGTTCTTC	CSAGRGRPSYNEQFF
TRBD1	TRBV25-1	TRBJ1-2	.	TGTGCCAGCAGTGAATGGGGGACAGGGGCGGGCTACACCTTC	CASSEWGTGAGYTF
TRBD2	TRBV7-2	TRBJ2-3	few	TGTGCCAGCAGCTTAGAACCGGCTAGCGGGGCTAGCACAGATACGCAGTATTTT	CASSLEPASGASTDTQYF
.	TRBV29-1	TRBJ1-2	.	TGCAGCGTTGACAGGGCCTACACCTTC	CSVDRAYTF
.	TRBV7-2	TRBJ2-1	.	TGTTCCAGCAGCGCGCAGATTGAGCAGTTCTTC	CSSSAQIEQFF
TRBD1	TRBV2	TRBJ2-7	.	TGTGCCAGCAGTTCGGGGACAGGACTACCTTACGAGCAGTACTTC	CASSSGTGLPYEQYF
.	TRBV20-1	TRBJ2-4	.	TGCAGTGCTTCAGGGCCAGGGAAAGGGAACATTCAGTACTTC	CSASGPGKGNIQYF
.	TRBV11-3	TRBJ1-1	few	TGTGCCAGCAGCTCGGACTCGAACACTGAAGCTTTCTTT	CASSSDSNTEAFF
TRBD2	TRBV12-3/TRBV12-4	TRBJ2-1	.	TGTGCCAGCTGGGGAGGTCTAGCGGGAGTAAATGAGCAGTTCTTC	CASWGGLAGVNEQFF
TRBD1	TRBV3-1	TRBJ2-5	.	TGTGCCAGCAGCCAAGTTGGGACAGGGATCCAAGAGACCCAGTACTTC	CASSQVGTGIQETQYF
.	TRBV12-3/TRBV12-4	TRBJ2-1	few	TGTGCCAGCAGTTTAATACGGTCTAGCGAGAGGTACAATGAGCAGTTCTTC	CASSLIRSSERYNEQFF
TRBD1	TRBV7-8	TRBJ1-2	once	TGTGCCAGCAGCTTAGCCTCGACAGGGTTCTATGGCTACACCTTC	CASSLASTGFYGYTF